The 6 T cell receptor beta chains below were found in one sample sequenced in a study of T cell repertoires in cytomegalovirus infection. TCRdb recomputed calls from the reads with MiXCR, one row per CDR3 protein. The sample carries approximately 250,000 distinct CDR3 sequences, approximately 13% recorded once. The specimen was PBMCs. The receptor source for this set is a human donor in good health (CMV status not recorded). Some clones in this sample may be carry-over from other donors' samples.

This clonotype was seen more than once but under ten times. The chain recombines TRBV20-1 with TRBJ1-2; weak D call: TRBD1 (6 bases). The germline V gene has CDR1 DFQATT and CDR2 SNEGSKA (reference sequence). The CDR3 loop spans 17 amino acids. Trimming left V 0 bases short and J 6 bases short, with 23 bases between. DNA of the CDR3: TGCAGTGCTAGAGATTGGAGCAGGGGTAATAGCGGAAATGGCTACACCTTC. Amino acids: CSARDWSRGNSGNGYTF.

This clonotype was recorded many times. The genes are TRBV11-3 and TRBJ2-2; the D gene is possibly TRBD1 (6 bases). Germline V gene data show CDR1 as SGHNT and CDR2 as YENEEA. The V end lost 1 base, the J end lost 3 bases, and 15 bases lay between the germline ends. This CDR3 has 17 residues. The CDR3, as DNA: TGTGCCAGCAGCTTAGGAGGGGGAGAAAGGTACACCGGGGAGCTGTTTTTT. This encodes CASSLGGGERYTGELFF.

The chain carries TRBV2 and TRBJ2-2, with 8 bases fitting TRBD1. CDR1 and CDR2 from the germline V gene are SNHLY and FYNNEI. The CDR3 spans 14 residues. V was pared by 8 bases and J by 11 bases, with 13 bases of the junction left unmatched. CDR3 sequence (DNA): TGTGCCAGCGGTGGACAGGGAAGTGTAGCCGAGCTGTTTTTT. This gives the protein CASGGQGSVAELFF.

The chain recombines TRBV28 with TRBJ1-1; 7 nucleotides agree with TRBD1. The germline CDR1 and CDR2 sequences are MDHEN and SYDVKM. J gave up 4 bases and V 5 bases, and 10 bases lay outside the gene matches. This CDR3 contains 15 residues. CDR3 in DNA: TGTGCCAGCAGTCCCCCCGGGACAGCAGCCACTGAAGCTTTCTTT. Protein: CASSPPGTAATEAFF.

This clonotype was seen more than once but under ten times. The genes are TRBV5-6 and TRBJ1-4; D not resolved. In germline, CDR1 is SGHDT, CDR2 YYEEEE. V shed 1 base and J shed 4 bases, with 2 bases lying between them. CDR3 size: 12 residues. CDR3 DNA sequence: TGTGCCAGCAGCTTGATTAATGAAAAACTGTTTTTT. Translation: CASSLINEKLFF.

This chain links TRBV5-1 with TRBJ2-2; D call uncertain. The germline V and J ends were trimmed by 4 bases and 6 bases, with 10 bases remaining between them. This CDR3 comprises 13 residues. The germline gives CDR1 SGHRS, CDR2 YFSETQ. As DNA, the CDR3 is TGCGCCAGCAGCCCTGATCACTCCGGGGAGCTGTTTTTT. This translates into CASSPDHSGELFF.